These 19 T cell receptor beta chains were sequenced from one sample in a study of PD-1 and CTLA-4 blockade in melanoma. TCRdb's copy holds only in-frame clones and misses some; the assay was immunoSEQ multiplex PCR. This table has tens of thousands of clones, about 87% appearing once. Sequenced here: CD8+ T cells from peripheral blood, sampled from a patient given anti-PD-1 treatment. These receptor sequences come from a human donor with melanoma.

The CDR3 DNA reads TGTGCCAGCAGCACCAGGGACAGGGGCTTGGGGGGCTACACCTTC. As protein: CASSTRDRGLGGYTF. This chain uses TRBV9 with TRBJ1-2, with TRBD1 identical over 10 bases. Per the germline V gene, CDR1 is SGDLS and CDR2 is YYNGEE. The CDR3 is 15 residues long. V gave up 4 bases and J gave up 8 bases; unmatched junction bases: 11.

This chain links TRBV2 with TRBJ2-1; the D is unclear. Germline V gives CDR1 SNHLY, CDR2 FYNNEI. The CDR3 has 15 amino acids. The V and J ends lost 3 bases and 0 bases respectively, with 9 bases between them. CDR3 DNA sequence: TGTGCCAGCAGTGAGGGGAACCCCTCCTACAATGAGCAGTTCTTC. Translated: CASSEGNPSYNEQFF.

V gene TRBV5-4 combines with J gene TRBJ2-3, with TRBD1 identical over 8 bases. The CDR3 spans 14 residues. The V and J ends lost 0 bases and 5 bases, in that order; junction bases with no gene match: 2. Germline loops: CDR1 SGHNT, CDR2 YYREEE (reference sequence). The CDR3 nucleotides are TGTGCCAGCAGCTTGGGACAGGGGTTAGATACGCAGTATTTT. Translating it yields CASSLGQGLDTQYF.

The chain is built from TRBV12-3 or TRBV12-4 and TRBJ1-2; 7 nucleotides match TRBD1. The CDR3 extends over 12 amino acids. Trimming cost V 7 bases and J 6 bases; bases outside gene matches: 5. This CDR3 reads CASTQGGNGYTF. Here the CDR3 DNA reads TGTGCCAGCACCCAGGGGGGGAATGGCTACACCTTC.

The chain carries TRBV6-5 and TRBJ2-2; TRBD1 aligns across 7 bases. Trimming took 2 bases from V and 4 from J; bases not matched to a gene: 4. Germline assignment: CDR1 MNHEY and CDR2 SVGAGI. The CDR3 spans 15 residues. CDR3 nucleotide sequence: TGTGCCAGCAGTTACCGGCCAGGGGGCACCGGGGAGCTGTTTTTT. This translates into CASSYRPGGTGELFF.

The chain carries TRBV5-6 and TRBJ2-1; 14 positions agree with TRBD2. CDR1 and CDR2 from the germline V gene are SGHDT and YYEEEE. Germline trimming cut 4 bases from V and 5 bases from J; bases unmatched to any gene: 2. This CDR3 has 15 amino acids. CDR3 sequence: CASSQGLAGDNEQFF. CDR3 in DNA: TGTGCCAGCAGCCAGGGACTAGCGGGGGACAATGAGCAGTTCTTC.

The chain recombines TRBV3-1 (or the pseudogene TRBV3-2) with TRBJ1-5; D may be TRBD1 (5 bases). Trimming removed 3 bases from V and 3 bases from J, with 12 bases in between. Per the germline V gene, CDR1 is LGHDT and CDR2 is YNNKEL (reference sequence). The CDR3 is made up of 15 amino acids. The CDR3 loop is CASSHQTDANQPQHF. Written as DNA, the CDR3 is TGTGCCAGCAGCCATCAGACAGACGCCAATCAGCCCCAGCATTTT.

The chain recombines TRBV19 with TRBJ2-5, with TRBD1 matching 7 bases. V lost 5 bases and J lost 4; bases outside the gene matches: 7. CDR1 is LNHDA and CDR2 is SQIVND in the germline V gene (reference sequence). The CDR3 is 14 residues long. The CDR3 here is CASSWQGVGETQYF. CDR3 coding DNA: TGTGCCAGTAGTTGGCAGGGGGTGGGAGAGACCCAGTACTTC.

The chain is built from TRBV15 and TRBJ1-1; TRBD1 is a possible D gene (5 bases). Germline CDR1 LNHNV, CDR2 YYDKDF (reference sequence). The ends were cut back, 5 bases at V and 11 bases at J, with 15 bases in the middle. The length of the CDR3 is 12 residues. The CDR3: CATSGADAVAFF. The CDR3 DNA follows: TGTGCCACCAGCGGGGCCGATGCAGTGGCTTTCTTT.

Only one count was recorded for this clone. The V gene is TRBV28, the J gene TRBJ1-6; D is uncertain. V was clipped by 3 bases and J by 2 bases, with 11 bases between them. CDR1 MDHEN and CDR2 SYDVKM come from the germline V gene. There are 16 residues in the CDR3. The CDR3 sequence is CASSLEGTPYNSPLHF. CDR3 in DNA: TGTGCCAGCAGTTTGGAGGGAACTCCCTATAATTCACCCCTCCACTTT.

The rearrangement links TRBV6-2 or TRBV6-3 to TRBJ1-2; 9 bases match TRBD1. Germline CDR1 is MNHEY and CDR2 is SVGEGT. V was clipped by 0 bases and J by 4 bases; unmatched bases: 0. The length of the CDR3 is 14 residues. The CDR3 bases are TGTGCCAGCAGTTACTCGACAGGGGGCTATGGCTACACCTTC. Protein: CASSYSTGGYGYTF.

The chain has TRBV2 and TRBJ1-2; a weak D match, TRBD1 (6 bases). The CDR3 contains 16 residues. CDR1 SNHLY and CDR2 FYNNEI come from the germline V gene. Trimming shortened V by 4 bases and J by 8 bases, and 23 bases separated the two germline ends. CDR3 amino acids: CASSALGGCAPGGYTF. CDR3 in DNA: TGTGCCAGCAGTGCTCTCGGGGGCTGCGCACCCGGGGGCTACACCTTC. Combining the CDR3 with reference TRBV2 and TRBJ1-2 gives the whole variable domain EPEVTQTPSHQVTQMGQEVILRCVPISNHLYFYWYRQILGQKVEFLVSFYNNEISEKSEIFDDQFSVERPDGSNFTLKIRSTKLEDSAMYFCASSALGGCAPGGYTFGSGTRLTVV.

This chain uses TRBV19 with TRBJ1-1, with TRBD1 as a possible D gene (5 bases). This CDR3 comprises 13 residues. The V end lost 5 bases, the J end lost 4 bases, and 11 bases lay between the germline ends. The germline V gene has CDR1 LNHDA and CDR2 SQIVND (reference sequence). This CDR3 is CASSLARGTEAFF. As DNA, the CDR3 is TGTGCCAGTAGTCTAGCAAGGGGCACTGAAGCTTTCTTT.

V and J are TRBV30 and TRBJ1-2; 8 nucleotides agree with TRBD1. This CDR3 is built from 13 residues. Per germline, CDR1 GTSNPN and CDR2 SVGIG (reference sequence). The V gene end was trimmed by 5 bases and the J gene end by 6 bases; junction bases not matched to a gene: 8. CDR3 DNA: TGTGCCTGGGGCTCGACAGGGGTGAATGGCTACACCTTC. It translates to CAWGSTGVNGYTF.

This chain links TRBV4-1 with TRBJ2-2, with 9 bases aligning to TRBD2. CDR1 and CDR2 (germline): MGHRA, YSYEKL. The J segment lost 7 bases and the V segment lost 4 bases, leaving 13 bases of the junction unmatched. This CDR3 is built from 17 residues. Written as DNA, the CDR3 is TGCGCCAGCAGCCTTCAATTTAGCGGGGGCCTGTACGGGGAGCTGTTTTTT. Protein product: CASSLQFSGGLYGELFF.

CDR3 sequence: CASSSDGGRKTQYF. CDR3 DNA sequence: TGTGCCAGCAGCTCAGACGGGGGTCGCAAGACCCAGTACTTC. This sequence joins TRBV7-7 and TRBJ2-5, with D perhaps TRBD2 (6 bases). This CDR3 spans 14 amino acids. The germline V and J ends were trimmed by 4 bases and 6 bases, with 15 bases remaining between them. Germline values: CDR1 SSHAT, CDR2 FNYEAQ (reference sequence).

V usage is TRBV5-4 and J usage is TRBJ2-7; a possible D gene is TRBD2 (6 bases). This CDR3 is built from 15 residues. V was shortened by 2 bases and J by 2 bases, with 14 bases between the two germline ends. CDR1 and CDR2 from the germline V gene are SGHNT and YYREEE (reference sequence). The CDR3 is CASSLGVGGAYEQYF. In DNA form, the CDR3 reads TGTGCCAGCAGCTTAGGTGTCGGGGGAGCCTACGAGCAGTACTTC.

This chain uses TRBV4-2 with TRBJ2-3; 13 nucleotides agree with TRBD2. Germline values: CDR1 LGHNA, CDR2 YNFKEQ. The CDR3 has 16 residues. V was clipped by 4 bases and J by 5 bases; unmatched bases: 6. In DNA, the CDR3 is TGTGCCAGCAGCCCTACTAGCGGGGGGGCCGTAGATACGCAGTATTTT. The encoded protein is CASSPTSGGAVDTQYF.

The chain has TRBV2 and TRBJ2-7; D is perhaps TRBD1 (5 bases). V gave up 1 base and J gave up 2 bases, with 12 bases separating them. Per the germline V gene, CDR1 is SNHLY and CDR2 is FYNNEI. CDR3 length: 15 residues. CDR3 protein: CASSEEGPRAYEQYF. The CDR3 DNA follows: TGTGCCAGCAGTGAAGAGGGGCCCAGAGCCTACGAGCAGTACTTC.